The 7 T cell receptor beta chains below come from one sample, sequenced in a study of CD8 T cells in ankylosing spondylitis. TCRdb re-called the 5' RACE reads with MiXCR, one entry per CDR3 protein. This table holds 150,000 to 200,000 distinct CDR3 sequences, 11% found once. Input material: blood, either unsorted or a sorted T cell fraction (not recorded which). These receptor sequences come from a male donor with ankylosing spondylitis or in good health (not recorded which).

Remarks on this clonotype: This sequence may be a read error, since a much larger clone differs from it by one base. This chain links TRBV3-1 with TRBJ2-1, with D uncertain. The germline CDR1 and CDR2 sequences are LGHDT and YNNKEL (reference sequence). The CDR3 covers 13 residues. CDR3 amino acids: CTSSQGKYNEQFF. The CDR3 nucleotides read TGTACCAGCAGCCAAGGAAAGTACAATGAGCAGTTCTTC.

The rearrangement uses TRBV3-1 and TRBJ1-1; D not certain. Germline CDR1 reads LGHDT; CDR2 reads YNNKEL (reference sequence). This CDR3 contains 18 residues. V lost 0 bases to trimming and J lost 3 bases, with 20 bases between them. The chain's CDR3 is CASSQDSLNQEMYTEAFF. As DNA, the CDR3 is TGTGCCAGCAGCCAAGATAGCCTAAATCAGGAGATGTACACTGAAGCTTTCTTT.

This clonotype was seen repeatedly, ten times or more. CDR3 sequence reads: CSARSSRGDGYGYTF. CDR3 in DNA: TGCAGTGCTAGATCGTCCAGGGGGGATGGCTATGGCTACACCTTC. The chain uses TRBV20-1 and TRBJ1-2, with 7 bases matching TRBD1. The CDR3 has 15 amino acids. Germline CDR1 is DFQATT and CDR2 is SNEGSKA (reference sequence). The V and J ends lost 2 bases and 4 bases, in that order; junction bases with no gene match: 10.

This clonotype appeared many times. The chain links TRBV4-3 to TRBJ2-7, with TRBD1 matching over 7 bases. CDR1 LGHNA and CDR2 YSLEER come from the germline V gene. The CDR3 has 16 amino acids. J was trimmed by 0 bases and V by 1 base; bases with no gene match: 6. The CDR3 DNA reads as TGCGCCAGCAGCCAAGTCCTCGGGACAGCCTCCTACGAGCAGTACTTC. Encoded protein: CASSQVLGTASYEQYF.

This rearrangement joins TRBV7-9 to TRBJ2-1, with 11 positions matching TRBD2. The CDR3 consists of 17 residues. Germline V lookup: CDR1 SEHNR, CDR2 FQNEAQ (reference sequence). J was trimmed by 4 bases and V by 5 bases; bases with no gene match: 10. CDR3: CASSHTQTSGTYNEQFF. In nucleotides, the CDR3 is TGTGCCAGCAGCCATACACAGACTAGCGGGACTTACAATGAGCAGTTCTTC.

A word on this clonotype: A read error is possible here, since a much larger clone lies one base away. This chain connects TRBV6-5 to TRBJ2-3; D is unresolved. This CDR3 comprises 13 residues. Germline-derived CDR1 and CDR2 are MNHEY and SVGAGI. The CDR3 bases are TGTACCAGCAGTTACCGCAGGTCAGATACGCAGTATTTT. As protein: CTSSYRRSDTQYF.

Comment on this clonotype: A read error may be the cause here, since a much bigger clone is one base away. The chain links TRBV7-6 to TRBJ1-4; D ambiguous. The CDR3 contains 15 residues. Germline V gene sequence: CDR1 SGHVS, CDR2 FNYEAQ. The CDR3 region has the DNA TGTGCCAGCAACTTAGGGAGGGATCTAAGCGAAAAACTGTTTTTT. It translates to CASNLGRDLSEKLFF.